What follows are 3 T cell receptor beta chains derived from one specimen sequenced in a study of T cells in Graves' hyperthyroidism and ophthalmopathy. The source material, RNA transcripts, was used to amplify TCR beta CDR3 regions. The HTBI primer set drove a first-round RT-PCR of the TCR CDR3. MiXCR, run by TCRdb on the multiplex PCR reads, gives a single entry per CDR3 protein. The sample gives approximately 640,000 distinct CDR3 sequences, about 45% of which show up once; more than 7% is in the top ten. Sequencing was done on a sample of peripheral blood or thyroid tissue (not recorded which). These TCRs come from an adult man with Graves' disease, either hyperthyroidism or ophthalmopathy (not recorded which).

This clonotype was detected a few times. An end of the junction does not agree with germline; a read error may underlie this. The chain employs TRBV6-4 and TRBJ1-3; possibly TRBD1 for D (5 bases). The germline V gene has CDR1 MRHNA and CDR2 SNTAGT. CDR3 size: 16 residues. CDR3 sequence (DNA): TGTGCCAGCAGTTACTCTTCAGGGCTGGGTCGGAACACCATATATTTT. Protein: CASSYSSGLGRNTIYF.

The V and J genes are TRBV29-1 and TRBJ1-2; D is possibly TRBD1 (6 bases). The CDR3 consists of 12 residues. Trimming took off 2 bases at V and 8 bases at J, with 12 bases between the two ends. The germline V gene has CDR1 SQVTM and CDR2 ANQGSEA. The CDR3 loop reads CSVESRGDGYTF. In nucleotides, the CDR3 is TGCAGCGTTGAATCGAGGGGGGACGGCTACACCTTC.

This clonotype was seen only a few times. At one end, the junction sequence differs from germline, possibly due to a read error. V usage is TRBV13 and J usage is TRBJ1-5; the D gene is possibly TRBD1 (5 bases). The CDR3 has 16 amino acids. Germline CDR1 reads PRHDT; CDR2 reads FYEKMQ (reference sequence). DNA of the CDR3: TGTGCCAGCAGCTTCTCCGGTCGACAGAAGGATCAGTCCCAGCATTTT. It specifies CASSFSGRQKDQSQHF.